This is a list of T cell receptor beta chains from one sample in a study of shared clonotypes between healthy human individuals. Measured with immunoSEQ multiplex PCR; TCRdb has only the in-frame clones, and not every one. Counted here are hundreds of thousands of clones, roughly 83% occurring once; the ten biggest clones make up less than 15%. The specimen was PBMCs. These receptors all stem from a woman aged 35 to 49 in good health. Some clones in this sample may be carry-over from other donors' samples. Each CDR3 is given with its conserved first and last residue. The D gene is left open where the match is weak. Some rows mark clone size as missing; the rest say once, few, many or name a class of expanded clone.

>NA|TRBV10-1|TRBJ2-1|NA
TGCGCCAGCAGTGAACTAGTAGGAGACAATGAGCAGTTCTTC
CASSELVGDNEQFF
>NA|TRBV6-5|TRBJ1-1|NA
TGTGCCAGCAGACTTTGGGGGCTGGGCACTGAAGCTTTCTTT
CASRLWGLGTEAFF
>NA|TRBV7-8|TRBJ2-3|NA
TGTGCCACCAACCGGGGCCGCAGCACAGATACGCAGTATTTT
CATNRGRSTDTQYF
>NA|TRBV28|TRBJ1-5|NA
TGTGCCAGCAGTCCACAGAATAGCAATCAGCCCCAGCATTTT
CASSPQNSNQPQHF
>NA|TRBV28|TRBJ2-1|NA
TGTGCCAGCACAAGGGTCGGGAATGAGCAGTTCTTC
CASTRVGNEQFF
>few|TRBV18|TRBJ1-4|NA
TGTGCCAGCTCACCATTTACCGCTACAACTAATGAAAAACTGTTTTTT
CASSPFTATTNEKLFF
>few|TRBV29-1|TRBJ2-5|NA
TGCAGCGTTGAAGAAGGGACAATCCAAGAGACCCAGTACTTC
CSVEEGTIQETQYF
>once|TRBV7-9|TRBJ1-3|NA
TGTGCCAGCAGCTTAGATAGACAGGGAAACACCATATATTTT
CASSLDRQGNTIYF
>once|TRBV7-2|TRBJ2-7|TRBD2
TGTGCCAGCAGCCTGGGACTAGCGGGAGACGAGCAGTACTTC
CASSLGLAGDEQYF
>NA|TRBV18|TRBJ2-7|NA
TGTGCCAGCTCTCAACGGGGTAGTTACTACGAGCAGTACTTC
CASSQRGSYYEQYF
>once|TRBV5-1|TRBJ1-1|NA
TGCGCCAGCAGCTTGGGTTTTGCAGGGGAGAACACTGAAGCTTTCTTT
CASSLGFAGENTEAFF
>NA|TRBV5-1|TRBJ1-3|TRBD1
TGCGCCAGCAGCTCGGTAATGGGGACAGGCTCTGGAAACACCATATATTTT
CASSSVMGTGSGNTIYF
>NA|TRBV29-1|TRBJ1-1|TRBD1
TGCAGCGGGACAGGGAACACTGAAGCTTTCTTT
CSGTGNTEAFF
>few|TRBV7-3|TRBJ1-1|NA
TGTGCCAGCAGCTTACAGCCGAACACTGAAGCTTTCTTT
CASSLQPNTEAFF
>once|TRBV11-3|TRBJ2-3|NA
TGTGCCAGCAGCCCTAAGGCCGCTAGCGCAGATACGCAGTATTTT
CASSPKAASADTQYF
>NA|TRBV7-9|TRBJ1-2|NA
TGTGCCAGCACCCCGCTCGGGGACTATGGCTACACCTTC
CASTPLGDYGYTF
>NA|TRBV6-5|TRBJ1-2|TRBD1
TGTGCCAGCCGACTGGGACAGGGGAACTATGGCTACACCTTC
CASRLGQGNYGYTF
>few|TRBV6-4|TRBJ2-1|NA
TGTGCCAGCAGTGACGAAGCCGCCCCATACAGCGGTGAGCAGTTCTTC
CASSDEAAPYSGEQFF
>once|TRBV28|TRBJ1-1|NA
TGTGCCAGCACCTTGGGGGGGGCGCGCACTGAAGCTTTCTTT
CASTLGGARTEAFF
>NA|TRBV6-4|TRBJ2-1|NA
TGTGCCAGCAGTGACAATGAGCAGTTCTTC
CASSDNEQFF
>NA|TRBV7-2|TRBJ2-2|NA
TGTGCCAGCAGCTTAGAGCTGGTAGGGCAAGACACCGGGGAGCTGTTTTTT
CASSLELVGQDTGELFF
>NA|TRBV12-5|TRBJ2-2|NA
TGTGCTAGTGCCAAACAGGGATACGCGAACACCGGGGAGCTGTTTTTT
CASAKQGYANTGELFF
>NA|TRBV6-5|TRBJ2-7|NA
TGTGCCAGCAGTTATCAACAGGGCTCCTACGAGCAGTACTTC
CASSYQQGSYEQYF
>NA|TRBV4-3|TRBJ1-3|NA
TGCGCCAGCAGCTCCGGGGGGCCTGGAAACACCATATATTTT
CASSSGGPGNTIYF
>NA|TRBV27|TRBJ1-1|NA
TGTGCCTACCTCATGTGCCTTAACACTGAAGCTTTCTTT
CAYLMCLNTEAFF
>once|TRBV19|TRBJ2-2|NA
TGTGCCAGTAGTATGAGAGGGGGGGGACGGGTCGGAGAGCTGTTTTTT
CASSMRGGGRVGELFF
>NA|TRBV30|TRBJ2-7|NA
TGTGCCTGGAGTGCCCAAAGCTCCTACGAGCAGTACTTC
CAWSAQSSYEQYF
>NA|TRBV29-1|TRBJ1-5|TRBD1
TGCAGCGTTGTTGTGGACAGGGGCCAGCCCCAGCATTTT
CSVVVDRGQPQHF
>NA|TRBV29-1|TRBJ2-3|TRBD2
TGCAGCGTTATCCTAGCGGGAGGGATCTGGGGCACAGATACGCAGTATTTT
CSVILAGGIWGTDTQYF
>NA|TRBV6-6|TRBJ2-1|NA
TGTGCCAGCAGTTACGCCCAGGTTAGCTCCTACAATGAGCAGTTCTTC
CASSYAQVSSYNEQFF
>NA|TRBV7-9|TRBJ1-4|NA
TGTGCCAGCAGCCCCGACAGGAGTACTAATGAAAAACTGTTTTTT
CASSPDRSTNEKLFF
>NA|TRBV9|TRBJ1-1|NA
TGTGCCAGCAGCGTAGACCCCCATGGGGACTTCAACACTGAAGCTTTCTTT
CASSVDPHGDFNTEAFF
>NA|TRBV5-6|TRBJ1-1|TRBD1
TGTGCCAGCAGCCGGACAGGGACAGGGCGTGAAGCTTTCTTT
CASSRTGTGREAFF
>NA|TRBV4-3|TRBJ2-1|TRBD2
TGCGCCAGCAGCCAAGAGGTAGCGGGCTTATACAATGAGCAGTTCTTC
CASSQEVAGLYNEQFF
>once|TRBV10-2|TRBJ1-1|NA
TGCGCCAGCATCTTGGAAGGAACTGAAGCTTTCTTT
CASILEGTEAFF
>NA|TRBV9|TRBJ1-3|NA
TGTGCCAGCAGCGCACAGTACTCTGGAAACACCATATATTTT
CASSAQYSGNTIYF
>NA|TRBV9|TRBJ1-1|NA
TGTGCCAGCAGCCCTGGGGGGGTTAGGGACACTGAAGCTTTCTTT
CASSPGGVRDTEAFF
>NA|TRBV2|TRBJ2-7|NA
TGTGCCAGCAGTGAAGGTCGCAACGAGCAGTACTTC
CASSEGRNEQYF
>few|TRBV19|TRBJ1-1|NA
TGTGCCAGTAGTATTTCCAGGGCGCCTGAAGCTTTCTTT
CASSISRAPEAFF
>NA|TRBV7-9|TRBJ2-1|TRBD1
TGTGCCAGCAGCACTCCGGACAGGGAAGAAGAGGGTGAGCAGTTCTTC
CASSTPDREEEGEQFF
>once|TRBV4-3|TRBJ2-3|NA
TGCGCCAGCAGCCAAGTGTGGGAAGGAAGGGATACGCAGTATTTT
CASSQVWEGRDTQYF
>NA|TRBV9|TRBJ2-3|NA
TGTGCCAGCAGCGTAGTCCCGAGCACAGATACGCAGTATTTT
CASSVVPSTDTQYF
>few|TRBV2|TRBJ1-6|NA
TGTGCCAGCTCACTCCAAGGGAATTCACCCCTCCACTTT
CASSLQGNSPLHF